The clone carrying this TCR beta chain was seen a single time. Antigen specificity is unknown. This specimen belongs to a study of T cell responses to AZD1222 COVID-19 vaccine. This CDR3 has 16 residues. J gave up 4 bases and V 4 bases, and 9 bases lay outside the gene matches. CDR1 and CDR2 (germline): MGHRA, YSYEKL. Sequencing used immunoSEQ multiplex PCR; TCRdb keeps in-frame clones, though not all of them. The profile covers approximately 150,000 clones, with roughly 86% appearing a single time and 4.5% to 5.5% taken by the ten largest. Points from the study as a whole: A reported finding is that nearly half of spike-specific TCRs target unmutated variant regions. Compared with day 0, the breadth and depth of the Spike-specific TCR repertoire rose significantly after two doses of AZD1222. Females outnumbered males among donors, who were mostly white British; clonal diversity was possibly underestimated.

This rearrangement joins TRBV4-1 to TRBJ1-2; 10 bases are a match to TRBD1. The sequenced sample was peripheral blood, obtained 28 days after the second dose of the MenACWY control vaccine. The sequence was obtained from an adult who received the MenACWY meningococcal vaccine as a control. Here the CDR3 DNA reads TGCGCCAGCAGCCCAGGGGGGACAGGGGTGGGCTATGGCTACACCTTC. As protein: CASSPGGTGVGYGYTF.